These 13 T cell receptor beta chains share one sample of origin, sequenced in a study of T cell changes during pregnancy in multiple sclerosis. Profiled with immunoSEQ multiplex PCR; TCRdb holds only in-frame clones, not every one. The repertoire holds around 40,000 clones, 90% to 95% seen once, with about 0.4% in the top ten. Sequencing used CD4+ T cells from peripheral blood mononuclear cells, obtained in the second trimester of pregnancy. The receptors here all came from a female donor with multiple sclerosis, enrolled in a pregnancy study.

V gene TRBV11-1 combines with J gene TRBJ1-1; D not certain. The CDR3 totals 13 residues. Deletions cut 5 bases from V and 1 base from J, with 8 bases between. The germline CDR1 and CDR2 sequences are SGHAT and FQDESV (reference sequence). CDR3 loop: CASSANRNTEAFF. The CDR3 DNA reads TGTGCCAGCAGCGCGAACAGGAACACTGAAGCTTTCTTT.

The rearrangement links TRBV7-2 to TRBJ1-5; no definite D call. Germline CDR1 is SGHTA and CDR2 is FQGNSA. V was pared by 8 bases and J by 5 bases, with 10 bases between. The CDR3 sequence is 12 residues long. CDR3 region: CASSSLYQPQHF. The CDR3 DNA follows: TGTGCCAGCTCTTCCCTTTATCAGCCCCAGCATTTT.

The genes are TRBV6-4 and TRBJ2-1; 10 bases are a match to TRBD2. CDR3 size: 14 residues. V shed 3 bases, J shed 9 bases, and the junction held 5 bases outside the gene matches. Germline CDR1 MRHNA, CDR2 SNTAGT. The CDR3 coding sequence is TGTGCCAGCAGTGAGGCTAGCGGGAGAGGTGAGCAGTTCTTC. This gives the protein CASSEASGRGEQFF.

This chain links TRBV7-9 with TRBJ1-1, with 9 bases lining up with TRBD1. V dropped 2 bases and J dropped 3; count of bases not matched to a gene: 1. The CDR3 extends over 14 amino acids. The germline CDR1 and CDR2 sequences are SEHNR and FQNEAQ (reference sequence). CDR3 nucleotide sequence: TGTGCCAGCAGCTTACGACAGGGGGACACTGAAGCTTTCTTT. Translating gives CASSLRQGDTEAFF.

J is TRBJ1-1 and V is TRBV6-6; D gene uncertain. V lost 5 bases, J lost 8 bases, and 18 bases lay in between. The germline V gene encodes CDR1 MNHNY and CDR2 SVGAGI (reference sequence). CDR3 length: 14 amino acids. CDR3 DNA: TGTGCCAGCAGTCGCCAGGACTTAGCCCGCGAAGCTTTCTTT. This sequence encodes CASSRQDLAREAFF.

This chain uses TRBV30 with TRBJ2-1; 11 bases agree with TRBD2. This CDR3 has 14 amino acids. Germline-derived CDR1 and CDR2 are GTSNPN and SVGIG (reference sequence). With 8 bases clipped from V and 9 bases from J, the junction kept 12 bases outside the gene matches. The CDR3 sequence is CAGIAGGPPGEQFF. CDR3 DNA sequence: TGTGCCGGGATAGCGGGAGGGCCTCCCGGTGAGCAGTTCTTC.

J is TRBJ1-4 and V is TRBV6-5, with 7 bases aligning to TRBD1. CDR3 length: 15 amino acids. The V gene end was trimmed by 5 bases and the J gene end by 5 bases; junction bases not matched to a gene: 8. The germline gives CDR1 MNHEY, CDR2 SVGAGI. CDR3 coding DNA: TGTGCCAGCAGTCCGTTCGACAGGGTAAATGAAAAACTGTTTTTT. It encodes CASSPFDRVNEKLFF.

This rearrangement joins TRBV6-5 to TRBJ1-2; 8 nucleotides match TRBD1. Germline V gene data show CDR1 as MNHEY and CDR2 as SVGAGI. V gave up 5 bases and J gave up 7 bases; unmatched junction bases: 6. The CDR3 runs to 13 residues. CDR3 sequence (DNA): TGTGCCAGCAGTCCCCAGGGGGCGATTGGCTACACCTTC. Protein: CASSPQGAIGYTF.

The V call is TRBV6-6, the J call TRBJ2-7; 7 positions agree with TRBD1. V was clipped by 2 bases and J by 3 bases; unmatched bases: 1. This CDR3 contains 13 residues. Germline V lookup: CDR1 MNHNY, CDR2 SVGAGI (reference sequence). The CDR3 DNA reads TGTGCCAGCAGTTACAGACAGGGCTACGAGCAGTACTTC. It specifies CASSYRQGYEQYF.

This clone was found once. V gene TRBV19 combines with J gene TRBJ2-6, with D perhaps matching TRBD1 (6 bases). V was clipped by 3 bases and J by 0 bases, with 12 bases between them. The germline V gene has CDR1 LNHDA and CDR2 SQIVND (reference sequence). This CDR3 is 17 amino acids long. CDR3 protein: CASSILTGSSGANVLTF. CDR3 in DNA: TGTGCCAGTAGTATTCTGACAGGCTCCTCTGGGGCCAACGTCCTGACTTTC.

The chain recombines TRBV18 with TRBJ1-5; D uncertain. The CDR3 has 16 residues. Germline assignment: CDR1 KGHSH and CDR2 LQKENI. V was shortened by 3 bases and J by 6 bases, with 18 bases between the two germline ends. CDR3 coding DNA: TGTGCCAGCTCACCTTGGTGGGAGGAATCGGGTCAGCCCCAGCATTTT. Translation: CASSPWWEESGQPQHF.

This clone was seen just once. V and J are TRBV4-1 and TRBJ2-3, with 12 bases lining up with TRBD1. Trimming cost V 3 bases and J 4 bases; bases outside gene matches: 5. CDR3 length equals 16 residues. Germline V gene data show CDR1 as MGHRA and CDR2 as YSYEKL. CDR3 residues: CASSQGTGGSSDTQYF. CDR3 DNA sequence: TGCGCCAGCAGCCAGGGGACAGGGGGCAGTTCAGATACGCAGTATTTT.

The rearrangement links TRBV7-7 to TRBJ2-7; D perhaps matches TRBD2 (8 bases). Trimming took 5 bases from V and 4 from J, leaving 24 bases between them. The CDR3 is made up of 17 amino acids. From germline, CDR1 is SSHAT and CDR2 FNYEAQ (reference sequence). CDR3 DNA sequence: TGTGCCAGCAGCCCTGGTACCGGGGGACAGCGGGAGTACGAGCAGTACTTC. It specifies CASSPGTGGQREYEQYF.